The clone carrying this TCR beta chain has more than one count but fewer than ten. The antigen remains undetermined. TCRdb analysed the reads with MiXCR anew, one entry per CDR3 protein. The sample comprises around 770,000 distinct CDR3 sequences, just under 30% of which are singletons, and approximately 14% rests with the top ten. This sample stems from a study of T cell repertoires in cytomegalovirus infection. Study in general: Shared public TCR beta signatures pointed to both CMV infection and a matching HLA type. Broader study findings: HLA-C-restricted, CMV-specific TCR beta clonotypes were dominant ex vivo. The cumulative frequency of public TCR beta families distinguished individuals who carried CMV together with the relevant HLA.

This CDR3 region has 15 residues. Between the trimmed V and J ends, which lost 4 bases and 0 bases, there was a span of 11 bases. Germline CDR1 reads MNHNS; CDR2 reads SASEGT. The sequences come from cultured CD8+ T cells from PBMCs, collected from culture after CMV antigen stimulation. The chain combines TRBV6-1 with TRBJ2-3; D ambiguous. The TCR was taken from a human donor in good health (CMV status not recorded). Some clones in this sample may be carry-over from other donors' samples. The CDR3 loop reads CASSVSRLSTDTQYF. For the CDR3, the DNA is TGTGCCAGCAGTGTCAGCAGACTCAGCACAGATACGCAGTATTTT.